This TCR beta chain is drawn from a study of blood T cell repertoires in COVID-19. Study information: Sites across the United States, Italy and Spain contributed samples from acute and convalescent COVID-19. In each case, the material was cDNA or gDNA derived from T cells, B-cell-depleted T cells, or PBMCs.

The CDR3 has 15 residues. Germline-derived CDR1 and CDR2 are WNHNN and SYGVQD (reference sequence). Unmatched junction bases numbered 6, after V lost 3 bases and J lost 4 bases. Assay used: immunoSEQ multiplex PCR; TCRdb lists only in-frame clones, some missing. The sample has 120,000 to 150,000 clones; 84% are singletons. Sequencing was performed on peripheral blood. The origin of this receptor is a woman in her forties or fifties in a cohort sampled during active or convalescent COVID-19. V is TRBV10-1 and J is TRBJ1-1, with TRBD1 identical over 9 bases. CDR3 loop: CASSEGQGIGTEAFF. DNA for the CDR3: TGCGCCAGCAGTGAAGGACAGGGGATTGGCACTGAAGCTTTCTTT.